This T cell receptor (beta chain) was found in a study of cytomegalovirus exposure and HLA in healthy donors. As for this clone: The antigen is undetermined.

Broader study findings: In vitro confirmation showed three CMV-associated chains to be CMV antigen specific. Reported performance of the classifier showed diagnosis of cytomegalovirus status with high specificity and sensitivity.

Use of 60 Vbeta and 13 Jbeta primers characterized the PCR. Repertoires were generated with immunoSEQ multiplex PCR, while TCRdb's copy carries only in-frame clones and drops some. The sample lists about 110,000 clones, 75% occurring once. There are 13 residues in the CDR3. Germline CDR1 SGHRS, CDR2 YFSETQ. The germline V and J ends were trimmed by 0 bases and 4 bases, with 5 bases remaining between them. Material: PBMCs. The chain is built from TRBV5-1 and TRBJ1-5, with D unresolved. This TCR was recovered from a man aged 35 to 55 in good health and CMV-seronegative. CDR3 in amino acids: CASSLAENQPQHF. CDR3 nucleotide sequence: TGCGCCAGCAGCTTGGCCGAGAATCAGCCCCAGCATTTT. The full variable domain, with the rest looked up from reference TRBV5-1 and TRBJ1-5, is KAGVTQTPRYLIKTRGQQVTLSCSPISGHRSVSWYQQTPGQGLQFLFEYFSETQRNKGNFPGRFSGRQFSNSRSEMNVSTLELGDSALYLCASSLAENQPQHFGDGTRLSIL.